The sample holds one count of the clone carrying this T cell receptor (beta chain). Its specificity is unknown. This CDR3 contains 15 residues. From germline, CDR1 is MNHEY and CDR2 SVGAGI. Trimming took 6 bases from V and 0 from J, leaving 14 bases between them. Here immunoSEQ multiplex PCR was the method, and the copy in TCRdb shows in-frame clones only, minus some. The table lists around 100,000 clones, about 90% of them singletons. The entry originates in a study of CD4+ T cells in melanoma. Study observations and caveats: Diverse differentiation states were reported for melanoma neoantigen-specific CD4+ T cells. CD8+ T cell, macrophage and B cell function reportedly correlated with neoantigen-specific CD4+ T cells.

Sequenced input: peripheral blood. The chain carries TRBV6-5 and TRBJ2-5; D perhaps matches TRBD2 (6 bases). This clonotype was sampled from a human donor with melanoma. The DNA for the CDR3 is TGTGCCAGCAGACCACCTTGGGGGGACCAAGAGACCCAGTACTTC. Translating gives CASRPPWGDQETQYF.